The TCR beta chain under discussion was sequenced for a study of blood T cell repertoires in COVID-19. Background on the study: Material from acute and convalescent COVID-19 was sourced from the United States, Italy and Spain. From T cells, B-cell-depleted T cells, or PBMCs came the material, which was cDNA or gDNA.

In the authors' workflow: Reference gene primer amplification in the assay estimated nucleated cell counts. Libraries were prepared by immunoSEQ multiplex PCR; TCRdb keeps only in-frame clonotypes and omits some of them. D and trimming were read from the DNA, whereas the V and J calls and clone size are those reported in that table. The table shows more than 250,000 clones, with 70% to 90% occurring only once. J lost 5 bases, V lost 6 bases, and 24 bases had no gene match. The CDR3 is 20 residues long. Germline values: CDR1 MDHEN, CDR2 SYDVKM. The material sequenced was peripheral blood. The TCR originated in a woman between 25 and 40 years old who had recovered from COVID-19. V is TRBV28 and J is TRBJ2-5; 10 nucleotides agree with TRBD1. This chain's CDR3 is CASSHELQGGQGSTGETQYF. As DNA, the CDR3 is TGTGCCAGCAGCCACGAGCTACAAGGGGGACAGGGGAGTACCGGGGAGACCCAGTACTTC.